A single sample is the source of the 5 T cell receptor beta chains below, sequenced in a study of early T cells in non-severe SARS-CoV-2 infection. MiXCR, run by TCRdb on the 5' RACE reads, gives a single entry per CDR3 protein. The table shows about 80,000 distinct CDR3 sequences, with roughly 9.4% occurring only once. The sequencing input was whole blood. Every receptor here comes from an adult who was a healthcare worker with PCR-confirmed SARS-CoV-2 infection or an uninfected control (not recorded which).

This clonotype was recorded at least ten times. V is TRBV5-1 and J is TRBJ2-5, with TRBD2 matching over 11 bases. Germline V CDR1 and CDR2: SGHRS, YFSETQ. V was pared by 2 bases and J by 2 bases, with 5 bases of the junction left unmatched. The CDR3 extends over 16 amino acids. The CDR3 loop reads CASSFTGTSGQETQYF. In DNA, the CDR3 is TGCGCCAGCAGCTTCACCGGGACTAGCGGACAAGAGACCCAGTACTTC.

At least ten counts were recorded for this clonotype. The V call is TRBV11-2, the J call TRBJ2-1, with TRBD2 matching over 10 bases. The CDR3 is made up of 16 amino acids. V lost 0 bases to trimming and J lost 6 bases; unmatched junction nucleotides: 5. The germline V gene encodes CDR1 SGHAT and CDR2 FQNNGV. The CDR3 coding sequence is TGTGCCAGCAGCTTAGAAAGCGGGAGGGGAGGCAATGAGCAGTTCTTC. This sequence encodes CASSLESGRGGNEQFF.

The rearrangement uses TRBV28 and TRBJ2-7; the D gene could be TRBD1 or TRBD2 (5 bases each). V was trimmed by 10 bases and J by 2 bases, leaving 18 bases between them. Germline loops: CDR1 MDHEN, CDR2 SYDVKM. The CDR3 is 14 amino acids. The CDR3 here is CAIREGRSTYEQYF. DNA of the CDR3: TGTGCCATCCGAGAGGGACGGAGTACCTACGAGCAGTACTTC.

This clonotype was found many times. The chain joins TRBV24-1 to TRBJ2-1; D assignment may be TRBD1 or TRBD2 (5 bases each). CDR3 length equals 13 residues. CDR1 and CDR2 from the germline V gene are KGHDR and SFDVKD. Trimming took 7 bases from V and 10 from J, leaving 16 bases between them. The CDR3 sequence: CATRGDEKKEQFF. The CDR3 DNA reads TGTGCCACCAGGGGGGACGAGAAGAAGGAGCAGTTCTTC.

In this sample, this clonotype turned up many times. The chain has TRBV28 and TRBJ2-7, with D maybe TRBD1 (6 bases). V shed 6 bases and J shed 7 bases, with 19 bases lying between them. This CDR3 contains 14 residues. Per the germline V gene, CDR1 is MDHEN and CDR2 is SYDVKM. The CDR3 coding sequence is TGTGCCAGCAGATCCACAGGGTTACGGCATGAGCAGTACTTC. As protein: CASRSTGLRHEQYF.